This TCR beta chain stems from a study of blood T cell repertoires in COVID-19. Overall study context: The United States, Italy and Spain were the sources of the acute and convalescent COVID-19 samples. Nucleic acid was either cDNA or gDNA, and it came from T cells, B-cell-depleted T cells, or PBMCs.

In the authors' workflow: Estimation of nucleated cell counts was performed using reference gene primer amplification. TCRdb's table, derived via immunoSEQ multiplex PCR, lists solely in-frame clones and lacks some. V, J and clone size derive from that table, while D and trimming were established from the DNA sequence. Seen here are under 250,000 clones, approximately 77% observed once, and the top ten hold about 3.9%. Sequenced material: peripheral blood. This TCR was sampled from a woman older than 75 with acute or convalescent COVID-19.

As DNA, the CDR3 is TGTGCCAGCAGGAGAGGGGGCTCGAACACCGGGGAGCTGTTTTTT. Translated, it gives CASRRGGSNTGELFF. The chain combines TRBV7-2 with TRBJ2-2, with 7 bases fitting TRBD1. After removal of 6 bases from V and 0 bases from J, the junction contained 4 bases not matched to a gene. The CDR3 covers 15 residues. CDR1 is SGHTA, CDR2 FQGNSA, per germline.